These 9 T cell receptor beta chains were all obtained from the same sample, sequenced in a study of shared clonotypes between healthy human individuals. Libraries were prepared by immunoSEQ multiplex PCR; TCRdb keeps only in-frame clonotypes and omits some of them. The sample comprises approximately 600,000 clones, 85% to 95% of which are singletons, and 0.095% to 0.14% rests with the top ten. Naivety among CD8 cells was defined by CD45RO negativity and positive CCR7 selection, thereby excluding terminally differentiated effector memory CD45RA+ cells. Sequenced sample: naive CD8+ T cells sorted from blood. The receptor set was obtained from a woman in her 30s in good health.

This clone showed up just once. This chain joins TRBV28 and TRBJ2-7, with D possibly being TRBD1 (6 bases). Germline-derived CDR1 and CDR2 are MDHEN and SYDVKM. V shed 4 bases and J shed 3 bases, with 10 bases lying between them. This CDR3 has 13 residues. CDR3: CASSSGTHYEQYF. The CDR3 nucleotides are TGTGCCAGCAGTTCCGGGACACACTACGAGCAGTACTTC.

The chain uses TRBV2 and TRBJ2-4; 9 nucleotides agree with TRBD2. The V gene's germline CDR1 is SNHLY and CDR2 FYNNEI. The CDR3 has 19 residues. Trimming took 0 bases from V and 0 from J; bases not matched to a gene: 9. This chain's CDR3 is CASSEARLAAMAAKNIQYF. Here the CDR3 DNA reads TGTGCCAGCAGTGAAGCGAGACTAGCGGCGATGGCAGCCAAAAACATTCAGTACTTC.

The V gene is TRBV27, the J gene TRBJ2-2; weak D call: TRBD2 (6 bases). The length of the CDR3 is 17 residues. Germline CDR1 is MNHEY and CDR2 is SMNVEV (reference sequence). Trimming removed 7 bases at V and 5 bases at J, with 23 bases between. In DNA, the CDR3 is TGTGCCAGCACCACCGGTCCGGGAGCGGGTAGAACCGGGGAGCTGTTTTTT. Its translation: CASTTGPGAGRTGELFF.

The V and J genes are TRBV5-4 and TRBJ2-7; no firm D call. The germline V gene has CDR1 SGHNT and CDR2 YYREEE (reference sequence). Trimming cost V 2 bases and J 7 bases, with 7 bases left between them. The CDR3 extends over 11 amino acids. Here the CDR3 reads CASSFFSEQYF. DNA of the CDR3: TGTGCCAGCAGCTTCTTTAGTGAGCAGTACTTC.

This chain uses TRBV5-1 with TRBJ1-4; D is perhaps TRBD1 (5 bases). V lost 0 bases, J lost 4 bases, and 7 bases lay in between. This CDR3 contains 14 residues. Looked up from germline, CDR1 is SGHRS and CDR2 is YFSETQ. The CDR3 DNA reads as TGCGCCAGCAGCTTGGCCAGGGTTAATGAAAAACTGTTTTTT. Its translation: CASSLARVNEKLFF.

This sequence joins TRBV4-2 and TRBJ2-3; TRBD2 matches at 8 bases. The V segment lost 5 bases and the J segment 3 bases; nucleotides outside the gene matches: 16. The CDR3 consists of 18 residues. Looked up from germline, CDR1 is LGHNA and CDR2 is YNFKEQ. The CDR3 sequence: CASSATFLTSGRTDTQYF. Written as DNA, the CDR3 is TGTGCCAGCAGCGCCACATTTTTAACTAGCGGTAGGACAGATACGCAGTATTTT.

The rearrangement uses TRBV4-1 and TRBJ2-3; 9 positions agree with TRBD2. The junction had 11 bases not matched to a gene; V was cut back by 0 bases and J by 1 base. This CDR3 has 19 amino acids. Germline V gene data show CDR1 as MGHRA and CDR2 as YSYEKL. In nucleotides, the CDR3 is TGCGCCAGCAGCCAAGATCCAGCGGGAGGCCCGATCGGCACAGATACGCAGTATTTT. Translation: CASSQDPAGGPIGTDTQYF.

The chain has TRBV4-1 and TRBJ1-2, with 8 bases matching TRBD1. CDR3 length: 16 residues. The ends lost 3 bases at V and 2 bases at J; junction bases unmatched: 8. From germline, CDR1 is MGHRA and CDR2 YSYEKL. The CDR3 DNA reads TGCGCCAGCAGCCAGACACAGGGGGGTCTCAACTATGGCTACACCTTC. Amino acid sequence: CASSQTQGGLNYGYTF.

The chain carries TRBV6-5 and TRBJ1-5, with D possibly matching TRBD1 (5 bases). CDR1 and CDR2 from the germline V gene are MNHEY and SVGAGI. The CDR3 contains 15 residues. The ends were cut back, 2 bases at V and 0 bases at J, with 8 bases in the middle. CDR3 loop: CASSYDRNSNQPQHF. CDR3 sequence (DNA): TGTGCCAGCAGTTACGACAGAAATAGCAATCAGCCCCAGCATTTT.